This T cell receptor (beta chain) was retrieved from a study of tissue T cells after allogeneic stem cell transplantation. Only one count was recorded for this clone. Its antigen remains unknown. The CDR3 runs 16 residues. In germline, CDR1 is MNHEY, CDR2 SMNVEV (reference sequence). With 6 bases clipped from V and 4 bases from J, the junction kept 11 bases outside the gene matches. Whole-study results and caveats: The patient cohort was small and clinically heterogeneous, with limited sampling depth.

The method was immunoSEQ multiplex PCR; TCRdb's version includes in-frame clones alone and lacks a portion of them. The sample gives some 6,800 clones, under 75% of which show up once; roughly a fifth is in the top ten. The chain recombines TRBV27 with TRBJ2-3; 9 bases line up with TRBD1. The material sequenced was duodenum tissue, taken at autopsy. The sequence derives from a female donor aged 60 or older with lung cancer. The CDR3 bases are TGTGCCAGCAGCCCAAAACGGACAGGGGTGGCAGATACGCAGTATTTT. Its protein is CASSPKRTGVADTQYF.